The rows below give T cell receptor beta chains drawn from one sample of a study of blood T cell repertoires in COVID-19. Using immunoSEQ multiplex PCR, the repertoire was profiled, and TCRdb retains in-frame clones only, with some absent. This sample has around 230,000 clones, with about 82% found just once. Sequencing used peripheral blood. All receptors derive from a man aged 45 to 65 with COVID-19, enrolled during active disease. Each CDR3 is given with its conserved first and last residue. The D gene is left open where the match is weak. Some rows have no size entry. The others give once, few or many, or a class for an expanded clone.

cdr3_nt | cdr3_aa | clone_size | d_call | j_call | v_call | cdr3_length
TGTGCCATCAGTGGACAGGGCTTGAACTATGGCTACACCTTC | CAISGQGLNYGYTF | - | TRBD1 | TRBJ1-2 | TRBV10-3 | 14
TGTGCCAGCAGTCCCGGACAGGGAGGGTACACTGAAGCTTTCTTT | CASSPGQGGYTEAFF | - | TRBD1 | TRBJ1-1 | TRBV6-5 | 15
TGCAGTGCTAGTGGGGCTAGCGGGGAGGTTGGCACAGATACGCAGTATTTT | CSASGASGEVGTDTQYF | - | TRBD2 | TRBJ2-3 | TRBV20-1 | 17
TGTGCCAGCAGCAAATCCGAAAAGACTAGACAGGGCGCAAAAGAGACCCAGTACTTC | CASSKSEKTRQGAKETQYF | - | - | TRBJ2-5 | TRBV21-1 | 19
TGCGCCAGCAGCTTTAGCCTAGCGGGGTACAATGAGCAGTTCTTC | CASSFSLAGYNEQFF | - | TRBD2 | TRBJ2-1 | TRBV5-1 | 15
TGCGCCAGCAGGGACAGGGGTTGGGGGCAGCCCCAGCATTTT | CASRDRGWGQPQHF | once | TRBD1 | TRBJ1-5 | TRBV10-2 | 14
TGCAGCGTTATACTAGCGGGGGCCCCGGTGGATACGCAGTATTTT | CSVILAGAPVDTQYF | once | TRBD2 | TRBJ2-3 | TRBV29-1 | 15
TGTGCCAGCTCACTCCTCGCCCCGGACAGGGGAAGCACTGAAGCTTTCTTT | CASSLLAPDRGSTEAFF | - | TRBD1 | TRBJ1-1 | TRBV18 | 17
TGTGCCAGCAGTTTAGTTCTAGCGCCGGATACGCAGTATTTT | CASSLVLAPDTQYF | - | - | TRBJ2-3 | TRBV28 | 14
TGTGCCAGCAGGGACAGCATCTCCTCGAACACCATATATTTT | CASRDSISSNTIYF | - | - | TRBJ1-3 | TRBV11-1 | 14
TGTGCCAGCAGGTTCCTAGCGGGGGGGCAAGATACGCAGTATTTT | CASRFLAGGQDTQYF | medium-sized | TRBD2 | TRBJ2-3 | TRBV6-5 | 15
TGTGCCAGCAGTGACTCGTCCCAGGGTAATGGCTACACCTTC | CASSDSSQGNGYTF | - | - | TRBJ1-2 | TRBV6-4 | 14
TGTGCCAGTAGTACCGTGACAGGGGGTTTTATCAATCAGCCCCAGCATTTT | CASSTVTGGFINQPQHF | - | TRBD1 | TRBJ1-5 | TRBV19 | 17
TGTGCCACTCGACAGGGCAGTCACTATGGCTACACCTTC | CATRQGSHYGYTF | - | TRBD1 | TRBJ1-2 | TRBV19 | 13
TGCAGTGCTAGTGGCGGGGAAGAGACCCAGTACTTC | CSASGGEETQYF | - | - | TRBJ2-5 | TRBV20-1 | 12
TGTGCCATCAAACGGACTAGCGGGGGGGACGTTGAGCAGTTCTTC | CAIKRTSGGDVEQFF | - | TRBD2 | TRBJ2-1 | TRBV10-3 | 15
TGTGCCAGCAGCCGCCTCCAGGGTAACACTGAAGCTTTCTTT | CASSRLQGNTEAFF | once | - | TRBJ1-1 | TRBV7-9 | 14